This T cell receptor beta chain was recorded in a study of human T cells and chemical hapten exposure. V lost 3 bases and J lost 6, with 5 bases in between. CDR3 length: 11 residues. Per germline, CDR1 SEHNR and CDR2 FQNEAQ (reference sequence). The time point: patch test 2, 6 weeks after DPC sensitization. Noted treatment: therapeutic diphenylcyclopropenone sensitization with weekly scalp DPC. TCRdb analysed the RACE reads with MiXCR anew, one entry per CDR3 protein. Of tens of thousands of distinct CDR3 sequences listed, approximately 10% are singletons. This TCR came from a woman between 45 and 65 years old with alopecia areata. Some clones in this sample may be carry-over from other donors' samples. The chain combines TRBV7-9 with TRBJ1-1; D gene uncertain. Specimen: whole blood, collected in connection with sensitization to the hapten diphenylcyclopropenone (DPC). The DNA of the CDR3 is TGTGCCAGCAGCTTTGGTCCTGAAGCTTTCTTT. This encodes CASSFGPEAFF.